This T cell receptor beta chain emerged from a study of T cell repertoires in cytomegalovirus infection. CDR1 is LNHNV and CDR2 is YYDKDF in the germline V gene (reference sequence). The J segment lost 9 bases and the V segment lost 0 bases, leaving 8 bases of the junction unmatched. This CDR3 comprises 16 residues. TCRdb analysed the reads with MiXCR anew, one entry per CDR3 protein. Of fewer than 200,000 distinct CDR3 sequences in the sample, roughly 19% were seen once. Sequenced: PBMCs. This sequence was found in a human donor in good health (CMV status not recorded). Some clones in this sample may be carry-over from other donors' samples. This rearrangement joins TRBV15 to TRBJ2-1, with 10 bases fitting TRBD2. The CDR3 bases are TGTGCCACCAGCAGAGATTGGGCTAGCGGGAGCCTTGAGCAGTTCTTC. Its translation: CATSRDWASGSLEQFF.